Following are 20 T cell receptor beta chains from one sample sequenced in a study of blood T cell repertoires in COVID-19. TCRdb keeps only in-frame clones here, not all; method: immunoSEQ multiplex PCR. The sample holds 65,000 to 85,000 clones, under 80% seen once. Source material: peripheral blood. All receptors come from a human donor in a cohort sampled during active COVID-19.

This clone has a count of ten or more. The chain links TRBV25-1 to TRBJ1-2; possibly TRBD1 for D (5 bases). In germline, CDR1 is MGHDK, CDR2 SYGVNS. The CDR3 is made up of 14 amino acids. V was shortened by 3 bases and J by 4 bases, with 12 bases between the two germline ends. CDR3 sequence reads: CASSDGGWLYGYTF. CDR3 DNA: TGTGCCAGCAGTGATGGGGGGTGGCTCTATGGCTACACCTTC.

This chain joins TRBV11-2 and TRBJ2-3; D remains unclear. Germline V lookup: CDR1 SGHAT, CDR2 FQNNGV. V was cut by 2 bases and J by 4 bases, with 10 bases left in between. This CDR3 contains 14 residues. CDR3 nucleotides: TGTGCCAGCAGCTTATCTGGCCGGGCAGATACGCAGTATTTT. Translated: CASSLSGRADTQYF.

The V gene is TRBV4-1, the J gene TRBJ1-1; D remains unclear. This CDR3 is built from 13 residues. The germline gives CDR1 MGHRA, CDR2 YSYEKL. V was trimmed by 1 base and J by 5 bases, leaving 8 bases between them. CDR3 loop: CASSQVGVTEAFF. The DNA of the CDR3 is TGCGCCAGCAGCCAAGTCGGGGTTACTGAAGCTTTCTTT.

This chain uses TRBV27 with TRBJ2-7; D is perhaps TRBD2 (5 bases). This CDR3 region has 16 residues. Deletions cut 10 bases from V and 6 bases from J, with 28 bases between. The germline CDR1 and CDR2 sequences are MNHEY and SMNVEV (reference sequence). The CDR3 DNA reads TGTGCCACCGGTCCCTACCCGTTGTACGGGGTCGCCGAGCAGTACGTC. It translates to CATGPYPLYGVAEQYV.

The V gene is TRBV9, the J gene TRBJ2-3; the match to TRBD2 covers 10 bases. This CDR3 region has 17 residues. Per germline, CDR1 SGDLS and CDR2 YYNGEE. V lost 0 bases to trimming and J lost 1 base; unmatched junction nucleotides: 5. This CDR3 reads CASSVAPGLAGTDTQYF. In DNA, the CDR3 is TGTGCCAGCAGCGTAGCCCCCGGACTAGCGGGCACAGATACGCAGTATTTT.

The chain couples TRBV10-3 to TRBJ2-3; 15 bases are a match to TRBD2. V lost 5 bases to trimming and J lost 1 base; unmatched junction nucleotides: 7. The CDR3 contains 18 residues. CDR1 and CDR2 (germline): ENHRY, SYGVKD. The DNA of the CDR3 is TGTGCCATCAGTACTTGGACTAGCGGGGGGGCTGGCACAGATACGCAGTATTTT. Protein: CAISTWTSGGAGTDTQYF.

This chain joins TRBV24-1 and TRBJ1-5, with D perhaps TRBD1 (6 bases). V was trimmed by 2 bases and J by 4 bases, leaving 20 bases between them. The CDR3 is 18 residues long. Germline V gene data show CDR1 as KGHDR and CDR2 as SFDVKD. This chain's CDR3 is CATSDSSLMTGGNQPQHF. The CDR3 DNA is TGTGCCACCAGTGATTCCTCCCTAATGACAGGTGGAAATCAGCCCCAGCATTTT.

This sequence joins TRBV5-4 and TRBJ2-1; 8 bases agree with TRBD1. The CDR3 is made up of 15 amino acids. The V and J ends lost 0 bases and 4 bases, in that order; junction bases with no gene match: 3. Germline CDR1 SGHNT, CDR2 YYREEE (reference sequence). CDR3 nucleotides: TGTGCCAGCAGCTTGGGGGACAGGTCTTACAATGAGCAGTTCTTC. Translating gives CASSLGDRSYNEQFF.

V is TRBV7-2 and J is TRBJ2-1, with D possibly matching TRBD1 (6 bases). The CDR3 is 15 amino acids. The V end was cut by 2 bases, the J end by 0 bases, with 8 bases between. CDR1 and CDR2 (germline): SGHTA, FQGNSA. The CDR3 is CASSLRTASYNEQFF. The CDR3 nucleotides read TGTGCCAGCAGCTTACGGACAGCCTCCTACAATGAGCAGTTCTTC.

CDR3 bases: TGTGCCAGCAGCCCGGACAGGGGGGTTAACTATGGCTACACCTTC. This sequence encodes CASSPDRGVNYGYTF. The gene calls are TRBV14 and TRBJ1-2; 10 bases map to TRBD1. J was trimmed by 1 base and V by 4 bases; bases with no gene match: 3. CDR1 is SGHDN, CDR2 FVKESK, per germline. This CDR3 has 15 amino acids.

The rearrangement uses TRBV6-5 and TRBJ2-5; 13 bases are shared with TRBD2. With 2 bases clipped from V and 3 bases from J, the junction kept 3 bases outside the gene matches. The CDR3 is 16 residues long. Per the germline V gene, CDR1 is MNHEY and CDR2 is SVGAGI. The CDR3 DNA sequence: TGTGCCAGCAGTTACACTAGCGGGAGGGCGGAAGAGACCCAGTACTTC. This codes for CASSYTSGRAEETQYF.

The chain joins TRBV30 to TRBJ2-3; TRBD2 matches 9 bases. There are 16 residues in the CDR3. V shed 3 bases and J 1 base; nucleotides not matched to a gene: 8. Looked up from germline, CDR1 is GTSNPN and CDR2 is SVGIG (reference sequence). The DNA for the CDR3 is TGTGCCTGGAGCCTAGGGGTAGCGGGGGGCACAGATACGCAGTATTTT. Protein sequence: CAWSLGVAGGTDTQYF.

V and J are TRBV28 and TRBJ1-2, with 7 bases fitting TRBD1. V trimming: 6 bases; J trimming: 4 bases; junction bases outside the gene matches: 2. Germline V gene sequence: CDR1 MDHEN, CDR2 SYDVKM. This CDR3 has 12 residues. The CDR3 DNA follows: TGTGCCAGCAGGACAGGGAGCTATGGCTACACCTTC. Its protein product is CASRTGSYGYTF.

The CDR3 is CASSSRLWGQQETQYF. Written as DNA, the CDR3 is TGTGCCAGCAGCTCCCGCTTATGGGGACAGCAAGAGACCCAGTACTTC. The chain joins TRBV5-5 to TRBJ2-5, with 7 positions matching TRBD1. CDR1 is SGHKS, CDR2 YYEKEE, per germline (reference sequence). This CDR3 is 16 amino acids long. V dropped 3 bases and J dropped 2; count of bases not matched to a gene: 10.

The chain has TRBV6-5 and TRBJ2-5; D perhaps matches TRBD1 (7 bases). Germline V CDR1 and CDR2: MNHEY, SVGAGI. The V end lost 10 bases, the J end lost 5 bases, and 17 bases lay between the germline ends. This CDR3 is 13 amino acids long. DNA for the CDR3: TGTGCCACCTCTCCGGCAGGGGGGGAGACCCAGTACTTC. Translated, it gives CATSPAGGETQYF.

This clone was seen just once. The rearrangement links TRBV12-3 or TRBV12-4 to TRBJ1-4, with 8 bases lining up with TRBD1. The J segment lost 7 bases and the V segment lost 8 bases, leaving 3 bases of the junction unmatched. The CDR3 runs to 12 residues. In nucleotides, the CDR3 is TGTGCCAGCGGACAGGGAAGTGAAAAACTGTTTTTT. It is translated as CASGQGSEKLFF.

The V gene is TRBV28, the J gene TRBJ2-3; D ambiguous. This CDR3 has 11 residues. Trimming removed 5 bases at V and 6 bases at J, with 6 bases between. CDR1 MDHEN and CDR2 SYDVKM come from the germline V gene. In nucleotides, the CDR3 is TGTGCCAGCAGTATGGAGGATACGCAGTATTTT. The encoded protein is CASSMEDTQYF.

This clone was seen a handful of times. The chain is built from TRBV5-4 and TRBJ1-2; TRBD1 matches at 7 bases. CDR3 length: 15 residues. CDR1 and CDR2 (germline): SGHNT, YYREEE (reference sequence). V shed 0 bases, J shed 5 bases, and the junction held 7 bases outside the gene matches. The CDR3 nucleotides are TGTGCCAGCAGCTTGGTGGACAGGACGACTTATGGCTACACCTTC. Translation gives CASSLVDRTTYGYTF.

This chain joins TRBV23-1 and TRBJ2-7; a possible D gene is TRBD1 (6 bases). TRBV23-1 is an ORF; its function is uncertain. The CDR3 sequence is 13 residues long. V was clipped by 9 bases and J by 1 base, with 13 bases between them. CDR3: CASRIGQSYEQYV. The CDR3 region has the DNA TGCGCCAGTCGAATCGGACAGTCCTACGAGCAGTACGTC.

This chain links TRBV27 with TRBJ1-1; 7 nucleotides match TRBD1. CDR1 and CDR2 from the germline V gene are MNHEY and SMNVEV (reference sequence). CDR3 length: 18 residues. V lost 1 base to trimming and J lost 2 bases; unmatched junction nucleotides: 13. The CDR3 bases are TGTGCCAGCAGTTTATATAGATGGGACAGCGGCCTAAACACTGAAGCTTTCTTT. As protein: CASSLYRWDSGLNTEAFF.